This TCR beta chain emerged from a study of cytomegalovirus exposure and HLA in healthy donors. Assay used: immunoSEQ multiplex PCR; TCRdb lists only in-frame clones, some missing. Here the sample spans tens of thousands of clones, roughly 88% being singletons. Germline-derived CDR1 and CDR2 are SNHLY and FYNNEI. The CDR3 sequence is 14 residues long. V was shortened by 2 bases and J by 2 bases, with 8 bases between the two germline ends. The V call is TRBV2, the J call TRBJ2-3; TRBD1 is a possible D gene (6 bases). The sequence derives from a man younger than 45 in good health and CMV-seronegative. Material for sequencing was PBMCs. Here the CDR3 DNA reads TGTGCCAGCAGTGAACGGGACACCACAGATACGCAGTATTTT. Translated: CASSERDTTDTQYF.